The clone carrying this TCR beta chain has just a few counts. Its antigen is as yet unknown. The data were taken from a study of blood T cells in healthy people across ages. Study-wide points: With naive T cell percentage, TCR beta diversity showed a strong correlation.

A J-beta primer mix and a sample-barcoded 5' primer were used in a second PCR of roughly 6 to 11 cycles. TCRdb independently ran MiXCR on the 5' RACE reads; one entry per CDR3 protein. The sample contains about 1,500,000 distinct CDR3 sequences, 42% of which appear only once. Looked up from germline, CDR1 is ENHRY and CDR2 is SYGVKD. The length of the CDR3 is 17 residues. V dropped 10 bases and J dropped 5 bases, with 28 bases sitting between them. This sequence was found in a woman under 30 in good health. What was sequenced was blood. V gene TRBV10-3 combines with J gene TRBJ2-3; the D gene is possibly TRBD2 (5 bases). The CDR3 spells CATRLDKVGEGKDTQYF. CDR3 sequence (DNA): TGTGCCACCAGACTTGATAAGGTCGGGGAAGGTAAAGATACGCAGTATTTT.